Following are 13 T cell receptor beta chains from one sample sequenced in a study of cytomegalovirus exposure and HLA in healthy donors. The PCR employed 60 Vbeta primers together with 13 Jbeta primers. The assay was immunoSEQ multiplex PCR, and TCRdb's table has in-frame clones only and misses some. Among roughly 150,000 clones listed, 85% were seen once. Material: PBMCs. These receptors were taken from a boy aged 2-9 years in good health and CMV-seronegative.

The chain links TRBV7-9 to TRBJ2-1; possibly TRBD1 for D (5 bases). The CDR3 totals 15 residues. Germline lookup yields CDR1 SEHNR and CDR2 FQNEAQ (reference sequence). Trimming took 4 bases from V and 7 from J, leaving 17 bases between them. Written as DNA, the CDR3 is TGTGCCAGCAGCTCCGTTTGGGGCAGCTCAAATGAGCAGTTCTTC. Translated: CASSSVWGSSNEQFF.

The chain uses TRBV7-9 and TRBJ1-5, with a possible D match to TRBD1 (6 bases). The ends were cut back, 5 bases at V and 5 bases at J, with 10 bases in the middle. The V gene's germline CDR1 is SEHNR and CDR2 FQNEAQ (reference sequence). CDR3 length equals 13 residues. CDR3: CASSAGGHQPQHF. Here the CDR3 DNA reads TGTGCCAGCAGCGCGGGGGGGCATCAGCCCCAGCATTTT.

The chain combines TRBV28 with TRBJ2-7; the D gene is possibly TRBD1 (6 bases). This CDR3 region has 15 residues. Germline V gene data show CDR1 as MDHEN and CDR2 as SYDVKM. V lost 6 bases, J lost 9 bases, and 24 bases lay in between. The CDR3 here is CASSYDRSGVTRQYF. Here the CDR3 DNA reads TGTGCCAGCAGCTACGACAGGTCGGGCGTTACGAGGCAGTACTTC.

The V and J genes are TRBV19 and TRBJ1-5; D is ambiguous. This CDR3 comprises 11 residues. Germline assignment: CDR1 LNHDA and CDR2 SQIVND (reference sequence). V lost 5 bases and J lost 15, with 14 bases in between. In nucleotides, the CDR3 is TGTGCCAGTAGTTTCTCCAAGCTCCGGCATTTT. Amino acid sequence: CASSFSKLRHF.

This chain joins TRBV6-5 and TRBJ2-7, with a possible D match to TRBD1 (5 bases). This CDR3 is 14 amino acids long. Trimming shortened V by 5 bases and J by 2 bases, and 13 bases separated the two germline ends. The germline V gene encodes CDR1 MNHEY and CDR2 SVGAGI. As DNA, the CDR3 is TGTGCCAGCAGTCTGCACAGGTACACCTACGAGCAGTACTTC. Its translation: CASSLHRYTYEQYF.

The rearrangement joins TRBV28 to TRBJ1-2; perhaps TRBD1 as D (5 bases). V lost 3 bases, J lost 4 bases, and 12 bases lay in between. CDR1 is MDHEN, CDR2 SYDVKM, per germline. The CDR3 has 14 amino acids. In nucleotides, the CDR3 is TGTGCCAGCAGTTTGGTGGGGCCTAGCTATGGCTACACCTTC. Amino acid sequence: CASSLVGPSYGYTF.

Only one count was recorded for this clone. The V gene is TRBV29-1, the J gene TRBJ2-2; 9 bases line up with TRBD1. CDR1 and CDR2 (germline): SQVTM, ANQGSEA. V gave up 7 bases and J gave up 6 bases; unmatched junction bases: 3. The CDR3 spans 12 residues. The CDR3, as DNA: TGCAGCGCCCGACAGGGGGCCGGGGAGCTGTTTTTT. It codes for CSARQGAGELFF.

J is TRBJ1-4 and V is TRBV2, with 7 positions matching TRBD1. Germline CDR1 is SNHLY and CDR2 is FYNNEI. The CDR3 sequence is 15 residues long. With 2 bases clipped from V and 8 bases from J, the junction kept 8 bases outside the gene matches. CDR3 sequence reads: CASSETQPGQEKLFF. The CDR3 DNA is TGTGCCAGCAGTGAAACTCAACCGGGACAGGAAAAACTGTTTTTT.

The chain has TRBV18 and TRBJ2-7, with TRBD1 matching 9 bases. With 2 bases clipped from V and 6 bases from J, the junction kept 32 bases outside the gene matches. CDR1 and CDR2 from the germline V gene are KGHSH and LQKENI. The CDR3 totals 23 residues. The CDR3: CASSPGTGQGLPAEVPISGEQYF. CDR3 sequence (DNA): TGTGCCAGCTCACCAGGGACGGGACAGGGACTCCCAGCCGAAGTCCCTATCTCTGGCGAGCAGTACTTC. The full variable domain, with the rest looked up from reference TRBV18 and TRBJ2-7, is NAGVMQNPRHLVRRRGQEARLRCSPMKGHSHVYWYRQLPEEGLKFMVYLQKENIIDESGMPKERFSAEFPKEGPSILRIQQVVRGDSAAYFCASSPGTGQGLPAEVPISGEQYFGPGTRLTVT.

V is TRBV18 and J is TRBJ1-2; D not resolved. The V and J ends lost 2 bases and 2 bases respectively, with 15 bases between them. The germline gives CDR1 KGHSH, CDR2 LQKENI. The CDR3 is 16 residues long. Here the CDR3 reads CASSPFAGGRNYGYTF. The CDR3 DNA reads TGTGCCAGCTCACCATTCGCGGGAGGAAGGAACTATGGCTACACCTTC. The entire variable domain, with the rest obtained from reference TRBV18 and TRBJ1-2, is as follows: NAGVMQNPRHLVRRRGQEARLRCSPMKGHSHVYWYRQLPEEGLKFMVYLQKENIIDESGMPKERFSAEFPKEGPSILRIQQVVRGDSAAYFCASSPFAGGRNYGYTFGSGTRLTVV.

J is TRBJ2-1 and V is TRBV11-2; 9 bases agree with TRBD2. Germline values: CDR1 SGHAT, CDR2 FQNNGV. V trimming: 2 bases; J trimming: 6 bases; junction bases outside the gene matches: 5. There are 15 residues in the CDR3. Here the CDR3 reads CASSLTASGVNEQFF. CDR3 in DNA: TGTGCCAGCAGCTTAACGGCTAGCGGGGTCAATGAGCAGTTCTTC.

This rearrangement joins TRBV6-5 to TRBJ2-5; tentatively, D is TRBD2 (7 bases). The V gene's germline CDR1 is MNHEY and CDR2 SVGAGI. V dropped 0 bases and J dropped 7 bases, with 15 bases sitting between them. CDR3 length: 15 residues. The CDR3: CASSYSGQGEGTQYF. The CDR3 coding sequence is TGTGCCAGCAGTTACTCGGGACAAGGGGAGGGGACCCAGTACTTC.

Here the CDR3 reads CASSPGDSGNTIYF. The DNA for the CDR3 is TGTGCCAGCAGTCCAGGGGACTCTGGAAACACCATATATTTT. The chain joins TRBV7-3 to TRBJ1-3; TRBD1 is a possible D gene (6 bases). From germline, CDR1 is SGHTA and CDR2 FQGTGA. V lost 6 bases, J lost 0 bases, and 9 bases lay in between. The CDR3 has 14 amino acids.